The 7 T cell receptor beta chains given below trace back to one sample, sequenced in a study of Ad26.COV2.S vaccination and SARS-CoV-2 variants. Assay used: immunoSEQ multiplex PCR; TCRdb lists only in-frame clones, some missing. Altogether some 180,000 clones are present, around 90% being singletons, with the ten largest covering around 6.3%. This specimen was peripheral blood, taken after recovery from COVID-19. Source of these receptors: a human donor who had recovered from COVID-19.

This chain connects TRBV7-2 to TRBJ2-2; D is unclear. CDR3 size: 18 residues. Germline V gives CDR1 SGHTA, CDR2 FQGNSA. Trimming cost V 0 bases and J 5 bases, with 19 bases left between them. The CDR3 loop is CASSLAPVTVMKTGELFF. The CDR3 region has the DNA TGTGCCAGCAGCTTAGCGCCAGTTACCGTAATGAAGACCGGGGAGCTGTTTTTT.

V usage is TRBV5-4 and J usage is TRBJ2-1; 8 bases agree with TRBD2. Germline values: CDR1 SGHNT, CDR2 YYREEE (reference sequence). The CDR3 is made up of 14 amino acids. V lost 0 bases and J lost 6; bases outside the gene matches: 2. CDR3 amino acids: CASSLAAGGNEQFF. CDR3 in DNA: TGTGCCAGCAGCTTGGCGGCGGGAGGCAATGAGCAGTTCTTC.

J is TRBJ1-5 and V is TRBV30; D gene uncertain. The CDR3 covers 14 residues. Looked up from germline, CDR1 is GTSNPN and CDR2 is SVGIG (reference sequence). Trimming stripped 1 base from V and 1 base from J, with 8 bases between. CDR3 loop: CAWSAGISNQPQHF. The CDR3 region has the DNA TGTGCCTGGAGTGCAGGAATCAGCAATCAGCCCCAGCATTTT.

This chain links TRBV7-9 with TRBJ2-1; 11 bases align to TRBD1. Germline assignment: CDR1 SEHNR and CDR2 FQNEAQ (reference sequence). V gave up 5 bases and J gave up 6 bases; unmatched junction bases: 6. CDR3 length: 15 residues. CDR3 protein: CASSQGQGEGNEQFF. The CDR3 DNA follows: TGTGCCAGCAGCCAGGGACAGGGGGAGGGCAATGAGCAGTTCTTC.

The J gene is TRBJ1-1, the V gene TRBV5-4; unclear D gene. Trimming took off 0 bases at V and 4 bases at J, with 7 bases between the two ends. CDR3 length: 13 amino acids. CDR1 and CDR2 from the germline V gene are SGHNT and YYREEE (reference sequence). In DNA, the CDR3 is TGTGCCAGCAGCTTGGCAGTAGGCACTGAAGCTTTCTTT. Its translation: CASSLAVGTEAFF. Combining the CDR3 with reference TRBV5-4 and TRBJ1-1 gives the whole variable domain ETGVTQSPTHLIKTRGQQVTLRCSSQSGHNTVSWYQQALGQGPQFIFQYYREEENGRGNFPPRFSGLQFPNYSSELNVNALELDDSALYLCASSLAVGTEAFFGQGTRLTVV.

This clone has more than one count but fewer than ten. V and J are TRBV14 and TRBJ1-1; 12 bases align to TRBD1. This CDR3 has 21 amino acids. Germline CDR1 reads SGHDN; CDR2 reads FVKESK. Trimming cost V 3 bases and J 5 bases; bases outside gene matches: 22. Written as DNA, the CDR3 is TGTGCCAGCAGCCACCAACTCCGGGACAGGGGGCTCGAGGGGTCGAGAACTGAAGCTTTCTTT. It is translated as CASSHQLRDRGLEGSRTEAFF.

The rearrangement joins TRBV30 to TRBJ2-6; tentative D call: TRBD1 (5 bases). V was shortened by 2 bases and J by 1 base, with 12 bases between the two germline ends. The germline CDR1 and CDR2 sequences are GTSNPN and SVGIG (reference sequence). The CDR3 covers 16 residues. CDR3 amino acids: CAWSFSAGSGANVLTF. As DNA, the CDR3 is TGTGCCTGGAGTTTTTCAGCAGGGTCTGGGGCCAACGTCCTGACTTTC.